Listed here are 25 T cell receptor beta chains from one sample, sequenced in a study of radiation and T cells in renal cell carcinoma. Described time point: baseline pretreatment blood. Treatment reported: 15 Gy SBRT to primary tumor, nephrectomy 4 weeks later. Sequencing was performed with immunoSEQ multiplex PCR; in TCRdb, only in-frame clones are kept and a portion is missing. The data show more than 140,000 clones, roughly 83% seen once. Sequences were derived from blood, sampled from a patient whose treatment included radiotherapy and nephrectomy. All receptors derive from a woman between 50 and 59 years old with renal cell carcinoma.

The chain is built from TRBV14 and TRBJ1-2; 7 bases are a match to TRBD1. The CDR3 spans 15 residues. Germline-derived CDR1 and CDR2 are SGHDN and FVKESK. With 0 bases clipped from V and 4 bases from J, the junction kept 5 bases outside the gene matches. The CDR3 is CASSQDLGTVYGYTF. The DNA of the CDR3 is TGTGCCAGCAGCCAAGACCTGGGGACAGTCTATGGCTACACCTTC.

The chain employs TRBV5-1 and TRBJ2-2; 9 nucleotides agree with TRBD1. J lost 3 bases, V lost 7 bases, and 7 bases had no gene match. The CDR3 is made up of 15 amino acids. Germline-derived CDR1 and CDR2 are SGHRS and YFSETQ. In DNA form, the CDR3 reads TGCGCCAGCTGGGACAGGGACGGCTACACCGGGGAGCTGTTTTTT. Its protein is CASWDRDGYTGELFF.

The CDR3 loop reads CASSYLVAGYTF. The CDR3 coding sequence is TGTGCCAGCAGTTACCTAGTTGCTGGCTACACCTTC. The chain couples TRBV6-6 to TRBJ1-2; D remains ambiguous. This CDR3 is built from 12 residues. Trimming took 2 bases from V and 7 from J, leaving 8 bases between them. Germline assignment: CDR1 MNHNY and CDR2 SVGAGI (reference sequence).

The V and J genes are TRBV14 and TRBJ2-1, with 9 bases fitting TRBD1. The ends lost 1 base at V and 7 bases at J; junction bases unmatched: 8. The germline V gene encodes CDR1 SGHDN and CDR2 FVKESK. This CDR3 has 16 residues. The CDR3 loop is CASSQGGTGFNNEQFF. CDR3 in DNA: TGTGCCAGCAGCCAAGGGGGGACAGGGTTTAATAATGAGCAGTTCTTC.

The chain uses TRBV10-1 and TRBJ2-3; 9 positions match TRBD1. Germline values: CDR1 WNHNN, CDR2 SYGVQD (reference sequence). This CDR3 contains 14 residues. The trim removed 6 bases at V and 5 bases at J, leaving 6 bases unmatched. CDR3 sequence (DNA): TGCGCCAGCAGCCTAACAGGGGGCAAAGATACGCAGTATTTT. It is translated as CASSLTGGKDTQYF.

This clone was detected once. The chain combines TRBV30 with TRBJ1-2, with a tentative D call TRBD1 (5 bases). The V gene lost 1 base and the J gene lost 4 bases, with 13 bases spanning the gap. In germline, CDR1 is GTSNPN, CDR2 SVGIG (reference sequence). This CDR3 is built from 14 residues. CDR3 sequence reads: CAWSDGASGYGYTF. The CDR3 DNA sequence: TGTGCCTGGAGTGACGGGGCATCTGGCTATGGCTACACCTTC.

CDR3 sequence (DNA): TGTGCCAGCCTCCCAGGGCGGTACACTGAAGCTTTCTTT. It codes for CASLPGRYTEAFF. The chain combines TRBV18 with TRBJ1-1; D perhaps matches TRBD1 (5 bases). Trimming left V 8 bases short and J 3 bases short, with 13 bases between. Germline CDR1 is KGHSH and CDR2 is LQKENI. This CDR3 comprises 13 residues. Full variable domain (rest looked up from reference TRBV18 and TRBJ1-1): NAGVMQNPRHLVRRRGQEARLRCSPMKGHSHVYWYRQLPEEGLKFMVYLQKENIIDESGMPKERFSAEFPKEGPSILRIQQVVRGDSAAYFCASLPGRYTEAFFGQGTRLTVV.

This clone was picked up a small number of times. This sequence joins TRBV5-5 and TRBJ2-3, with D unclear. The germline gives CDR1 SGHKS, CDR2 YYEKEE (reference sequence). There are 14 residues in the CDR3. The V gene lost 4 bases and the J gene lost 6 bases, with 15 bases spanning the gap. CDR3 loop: CASSPVPMGDTQYF. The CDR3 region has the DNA TGTGCCAGCAGCCCGGTTCCAATGGGGGATACGCAGTATTTT. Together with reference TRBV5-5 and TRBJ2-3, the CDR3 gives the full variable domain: DAGVTQSPTHLIKTRGQQVTLRCSPISGHKSVSWYQQVLGQGPQFIFQYYEKEERGRGNFPDRFSARQFPNYSSELNVNALLLGDSALYLCASSPVPMGDTQYFGPGTRLTVL.

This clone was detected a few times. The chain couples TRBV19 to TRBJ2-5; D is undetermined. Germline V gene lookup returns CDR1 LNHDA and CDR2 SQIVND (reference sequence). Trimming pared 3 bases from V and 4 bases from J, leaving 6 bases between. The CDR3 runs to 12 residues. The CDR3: CASSISRETQYF. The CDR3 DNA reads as TGTGCCAGTAGTATTTCGAGAGAGACCCAGTACTTC.

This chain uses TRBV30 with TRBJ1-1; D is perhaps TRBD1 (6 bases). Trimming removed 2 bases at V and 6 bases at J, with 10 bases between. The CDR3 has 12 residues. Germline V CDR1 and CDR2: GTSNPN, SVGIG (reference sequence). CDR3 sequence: CAWSSQGPEAFF. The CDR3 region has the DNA TGTGCCTGGAGTTCACAGGGCCCTGAAGCTTTCTTT.

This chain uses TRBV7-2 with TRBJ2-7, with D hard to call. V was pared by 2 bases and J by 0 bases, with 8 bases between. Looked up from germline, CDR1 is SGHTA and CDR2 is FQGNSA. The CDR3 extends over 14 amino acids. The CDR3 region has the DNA TGTGCCAGCAGCTTATTGACCAACTCCTACGAGCAGTACTTC. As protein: CASSLLTNSYEQYF.

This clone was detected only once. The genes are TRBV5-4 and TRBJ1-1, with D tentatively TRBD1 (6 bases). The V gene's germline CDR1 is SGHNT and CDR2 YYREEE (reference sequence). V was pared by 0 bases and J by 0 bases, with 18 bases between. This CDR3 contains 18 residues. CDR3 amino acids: CASSLVGGFSLMNTEAFF. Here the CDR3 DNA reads TGTGCCAGCAGCTTGGTGGGGGGCTTCTCTCTCATGAACACTGAAGCTTTCTTT.

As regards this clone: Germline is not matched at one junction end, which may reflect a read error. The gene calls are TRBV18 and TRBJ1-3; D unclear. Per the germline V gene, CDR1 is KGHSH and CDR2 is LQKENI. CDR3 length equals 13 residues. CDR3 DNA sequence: TGTGCCAGCTCACCGGGCGGTGGACACACCATATATTTT. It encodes CASSPGGGHTIYF.

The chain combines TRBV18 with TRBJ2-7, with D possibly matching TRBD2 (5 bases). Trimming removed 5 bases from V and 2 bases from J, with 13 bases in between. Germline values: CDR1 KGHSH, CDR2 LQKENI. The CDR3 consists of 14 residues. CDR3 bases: TGTGCCAGCTCATTACTAGGCACTACCTACGAGCAGTACTTC. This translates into CASSLLGTTYEQYF.

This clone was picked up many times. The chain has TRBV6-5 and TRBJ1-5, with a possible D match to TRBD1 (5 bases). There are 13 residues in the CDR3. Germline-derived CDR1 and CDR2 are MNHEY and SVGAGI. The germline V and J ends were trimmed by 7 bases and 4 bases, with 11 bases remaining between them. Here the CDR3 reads CASNDRPNQPQHF. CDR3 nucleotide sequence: TGTGCCAGCAACGACAGACCGAATCAGCCCCAGCATTTT.

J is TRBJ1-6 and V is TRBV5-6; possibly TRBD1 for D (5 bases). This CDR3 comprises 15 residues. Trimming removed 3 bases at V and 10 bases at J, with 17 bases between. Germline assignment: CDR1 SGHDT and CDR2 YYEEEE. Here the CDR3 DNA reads TGTGCCAGCAGCTCCTCGGACATCCGGCCCTCACCCCTCCACTTT. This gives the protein CASSSSDIRPSPLHF.

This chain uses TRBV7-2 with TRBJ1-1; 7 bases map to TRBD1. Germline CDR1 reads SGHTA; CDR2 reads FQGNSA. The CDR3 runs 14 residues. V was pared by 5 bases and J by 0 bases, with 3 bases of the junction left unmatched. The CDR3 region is CASSRQGMNTEAFF. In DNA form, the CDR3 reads TGTGCCAGCAGCCGACAGGGCATGAACACTGAAGCTTTCTTT.

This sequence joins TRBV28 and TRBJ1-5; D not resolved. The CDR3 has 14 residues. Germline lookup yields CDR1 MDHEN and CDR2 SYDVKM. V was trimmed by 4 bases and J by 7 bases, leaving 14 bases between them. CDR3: CASSSSPTMQPQHF. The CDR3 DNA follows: TGTGCCAGCAGTTCATCCCCGACCATGCAGCCCCAGCATTTT. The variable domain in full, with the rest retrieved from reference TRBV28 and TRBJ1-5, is DVKVTQSSRYLVKRTGEKVFLECVQDMDHENMFWYRQDPGLGLRLIYFSYDVKMKEKGDIPEGYSVSREKKERFSLILESASTNQTSMYLCASSSSPTMQPQHFGDGTRLSIL.

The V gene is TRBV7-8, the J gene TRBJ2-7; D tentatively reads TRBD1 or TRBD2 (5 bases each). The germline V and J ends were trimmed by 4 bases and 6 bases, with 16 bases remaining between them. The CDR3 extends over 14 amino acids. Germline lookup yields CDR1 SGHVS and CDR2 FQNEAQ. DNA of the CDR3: TGTGCCAGCAGCTCATGGGGTGAGAGGGGCGAGCAGTACTTC. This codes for CASSSWGERGEQYF.

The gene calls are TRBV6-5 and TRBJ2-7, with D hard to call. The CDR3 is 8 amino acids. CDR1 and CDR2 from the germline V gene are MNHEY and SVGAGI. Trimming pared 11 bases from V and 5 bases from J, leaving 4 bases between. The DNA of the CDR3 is TGTGCCCCTCACGAGCAGTACTTC. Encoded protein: CAPHEQYF.

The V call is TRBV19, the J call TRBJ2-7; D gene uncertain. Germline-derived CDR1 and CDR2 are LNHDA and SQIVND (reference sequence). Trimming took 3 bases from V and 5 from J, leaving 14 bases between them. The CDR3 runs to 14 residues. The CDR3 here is CASSITNSGDEQYF. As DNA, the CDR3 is TGTGCCAGTAGTATTACTAATTCAGGAGACGAGCAGTACTTC.

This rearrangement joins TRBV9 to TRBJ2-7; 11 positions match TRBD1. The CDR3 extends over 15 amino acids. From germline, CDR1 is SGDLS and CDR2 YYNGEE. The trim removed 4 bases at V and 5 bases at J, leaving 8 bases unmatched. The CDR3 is CASSTSGTGGNEQYF. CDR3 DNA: TGTGCCAGCAGCACCTCCGGGACAGGGGGAAACGAGCAGTACTTC.

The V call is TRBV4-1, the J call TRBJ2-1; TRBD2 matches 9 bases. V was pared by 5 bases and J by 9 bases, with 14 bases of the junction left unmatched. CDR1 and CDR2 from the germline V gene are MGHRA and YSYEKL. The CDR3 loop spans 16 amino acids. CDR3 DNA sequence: TGCGCCAGCAGCGGTCTAGCGGGATTGGGCCTCAGTGAGCAGTTCTTC. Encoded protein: CASSGLAGLGLSEQFF.

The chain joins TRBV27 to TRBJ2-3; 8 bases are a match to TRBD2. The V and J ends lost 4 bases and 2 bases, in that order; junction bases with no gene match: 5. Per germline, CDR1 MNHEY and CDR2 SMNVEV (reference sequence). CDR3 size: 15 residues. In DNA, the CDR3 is TGTGCCAGCAGTTCCCGGGAGGGCTTCACAGATACGCAGTATTTT. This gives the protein CASSSREGFTDTQYF.

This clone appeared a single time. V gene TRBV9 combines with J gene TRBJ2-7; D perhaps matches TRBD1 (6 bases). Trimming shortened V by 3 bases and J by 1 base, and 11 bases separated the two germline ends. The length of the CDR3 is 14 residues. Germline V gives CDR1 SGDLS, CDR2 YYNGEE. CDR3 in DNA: TGTGCCAGCAGCGCCCGGACAGAGTCCTACGAGCAGTACTTC. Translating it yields CASSARTESYEQYF.